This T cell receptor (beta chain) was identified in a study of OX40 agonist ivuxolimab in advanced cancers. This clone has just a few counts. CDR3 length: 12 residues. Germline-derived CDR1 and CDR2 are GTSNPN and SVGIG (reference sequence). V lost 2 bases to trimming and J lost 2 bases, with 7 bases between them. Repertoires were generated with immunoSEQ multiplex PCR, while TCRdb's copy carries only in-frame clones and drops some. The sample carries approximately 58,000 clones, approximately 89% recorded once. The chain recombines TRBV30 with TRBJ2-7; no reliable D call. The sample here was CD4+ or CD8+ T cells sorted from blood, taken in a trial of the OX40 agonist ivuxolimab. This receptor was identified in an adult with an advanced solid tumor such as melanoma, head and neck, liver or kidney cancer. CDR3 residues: CAWSYSTYEQYF. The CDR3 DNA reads TGTGCCTGGAGTTACAGTACCTACGAGCAGTACTTC.